Shown below are 4 T cell receptor beta chains from a single sample sequenced in a study of T cell repertoires in cytomegalovirus infection. TCRdb reprocessed the reads with MiXCR, giving one entry per CDR3 protein. The sample contains approximately 600,000 distinct CDR3 sequences, 35% to 50% of which appear only once. No antigen has been assigned to these receptors. The sample consisted of cultured PBMCs, taken from culture after CMV antigen stimulation. The receptor set was obtained from a human donor in good health (CMV status not recorded). Some clones in this sample may be carry-over from other donors' samples.

There are many counts of this clonotype. The genes are TRBV7-2 and TRBJ1-4; D perhaps matches TRBD1 (6 bases). From germline, CDR1 is SGHTA and CDR2 FQGNSA. V lost 1 base, J lost 6 bases, and 12 bases lay in between. CDR3 length: 15 amino acids. CDR3 sequence reads: CASSLDRQVDEKLFF. For the CDR3, the DNA is TGTGCCAGCAGCTTAGACCGACAGGTCGATGAAAAACTGTTTTTT.

The gene calls are TRBV25-1 and TRBJ1-4, with D unclear. V was pared by 1 base and J by 5 bases, with 5 bases between. Per germline, CDR1 MGHDK and CDR2 SYGVNS. The CDR3 sequence is 13 residues long. CDR3 residues: CASSELRNEKLFF. The CDR3 DNA reads as TGTGCCAGCAGTGAATTAAGGAATGAAAAACTGTTTTTT.

The rearrangement links TRBV10-3 to TRBJ1-3; the D is unclear. The CDR3 length is 19 residues. Germline V lookup: CDR1 ENHRY, CDR2 SYGVKD. Trimming took 3 bases from V and 0 from J, leaving 21 bases between them. The CDR3 sequence: CAISENSGLSYSSGNTIYF. The CDR3 nucleotides read TGTGCCATCAGTGAAAATTCTGGATTATCCTATTCCTCTGGAAACACCATATATTTT.

The chain couples TRBV19 to TRBJ1-2; D ambiguous. This CDR3 is built from 12 residues. CDR1 and CDR2 (germline): LNHDA, SQIVND (reference sequence). V was clipped by 5 bases and J by 2 bases, with 6 bases between them. The CDR3 DNA reads TGTGCCAGTAGTGTCAGCAACTATGGCTACACCTTC. It is translated as CASSVSNYGYTF.